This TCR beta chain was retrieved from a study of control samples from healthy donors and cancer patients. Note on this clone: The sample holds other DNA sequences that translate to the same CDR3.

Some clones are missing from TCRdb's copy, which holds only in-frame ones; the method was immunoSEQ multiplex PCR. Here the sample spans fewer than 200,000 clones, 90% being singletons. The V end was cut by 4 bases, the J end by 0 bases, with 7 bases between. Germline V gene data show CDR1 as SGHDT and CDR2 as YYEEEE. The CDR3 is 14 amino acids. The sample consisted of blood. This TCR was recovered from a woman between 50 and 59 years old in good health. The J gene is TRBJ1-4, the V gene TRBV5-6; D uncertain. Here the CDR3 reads CASSRIATNEKLFF. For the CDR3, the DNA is TGTGCCAGCAGCCGCATAGCAACTAATGAAAAACTGTTTTTT. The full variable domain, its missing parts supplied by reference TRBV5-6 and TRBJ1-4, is DAGVTQSPTHLIKTRGQQVTLRCSPKSGHDTVSWYQQALGQGPQFIFQYYEEEERQRGNFPDRFSGHQFPNYSSELNVNALLLGDSALYLCASSRIATNEKLFFGSGTQLSVL.